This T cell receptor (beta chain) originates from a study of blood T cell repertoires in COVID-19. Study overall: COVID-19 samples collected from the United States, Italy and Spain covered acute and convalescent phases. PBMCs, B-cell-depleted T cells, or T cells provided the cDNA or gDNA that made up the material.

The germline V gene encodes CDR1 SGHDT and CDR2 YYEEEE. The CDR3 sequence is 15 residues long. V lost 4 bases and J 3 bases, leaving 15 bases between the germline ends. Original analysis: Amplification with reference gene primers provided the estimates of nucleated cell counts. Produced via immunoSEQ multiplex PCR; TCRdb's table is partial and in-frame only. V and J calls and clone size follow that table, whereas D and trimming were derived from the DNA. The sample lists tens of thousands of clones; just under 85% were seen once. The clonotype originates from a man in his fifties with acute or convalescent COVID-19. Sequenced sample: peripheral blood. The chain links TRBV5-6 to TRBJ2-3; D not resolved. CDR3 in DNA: TGTGCCAGCAGCCGTCCTGGCGGTAGGACAGATACGCAGTATTTT. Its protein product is CASSRPGGRTDTQYF.